The 6 T cell receptor beta chains below all came from one sample that was sequenced in a study of blood T cell repertoires in COVID-19. Using immunoSEQ multiplex PCR, the repertoire was profiled, and TCRdb retains in-frame clones only, with some absent. There are fewer than 200,000 clones in the sample; around 80% occur only once, and under 8.5% lies in the top ten. The sequenced sample consisted of peripheral blood. The receptor source for this set is a human donor in a cohort sampled during active COVID-19.

V is TRBV5-1 and J is TRBJ1-3; D may be TRBD1 (6 bases). The germline V gene encodes CDR1 SGHRS and CDR2 YFSETQ. This CDR3 contains 13 residues. V dropped 4 bases and J dropped 4 bases, with 9 bases sitting between them. CDR3 sequence: CASSPGVGNTIYF. CDR3 bases: TGCGCCAGCAGCCCAGGGGTAGGAAACACCATATATTTT.

The gene calls are TRBV28 and TRBJ2-7; 10 bases line up with TRBD1. Germline CDR1 and CDR2: MDHEN and SYDVKM. V was clipped by 1 base and J by 4 bases; unmatched bases: 4. The CDR3 has 15 residues. CDR3 in amino acids: CASSLFGTGVYEQYF. In DNA form, the CDR3 reads TGTGCCAGCAGTTTATTCGGGACAGGGGTATACGAGCAGTACTTC.

The V and J genes are TRBV30 and TRBJ1-4; possibly TRBD1 for D (5 bases). The CDR3 sequence is 15 residues long. The V end was cut by 5 bases, the J end by 4 bases, with 17 bases between. The V gene's germline CDR1 is GTSNPN and CDR2 SVGIG (reference sequence). CDR3 residues: CAWGDGEVLNEKLFF. As DNA, the CDR3 is TGTGCCTGGGGGGACGGGGAGGTGCTTAATGAAAAACTGTTTTTT.

This clone was recorded only once. The genes are TRBV5-1 and TRBJ1-1; TRBD1 might be the D (5 bases). The germline V gene encodes CDR1 SGHRS and CDR2 YFSETQ. This CDR3 comprises 13 residues. V was pared by 4 bases and J by 4 bases, with 11 bases between. The CDR3 DNA is TGCGCCAGCAGCGCCCAGGGAGGCACTGAAGCTTTCTTT. It yields the protein CASSAQGGTEAFF.

This chain uses TRBV25-1 with TRBJ2-7; D remains unclear. CDR3 length equals 13 residues. Per the germline V gene, CDR1 is MGHDK and CDR2 is SYGVNS. V dropped 6 bases and J dropped 5 bases, with 14 bases sitting between them. CDR3 bases: TGTGCCAGCAGCCGGGTCCTTAGTCACGAGCAGTACTTC. Its protein is CASSRVLSHEQYF.

This chain connects TRBV2 to TRBJ1-2; perhaps TRBD1 as D (5 bases). The germline V gene encodes CDR1 SNHLY and CDR2 FYNNEI. The CDR3 covers 12 residues. Trimming removed 9 bases at V and 3 bases at J, with 11 bases between. In DNA form, the CDR3 reads TGTGCCAGGGACGGCAGGGACTATGGCTACACCTTC. Translating it yields CARDGRDYGYTF.